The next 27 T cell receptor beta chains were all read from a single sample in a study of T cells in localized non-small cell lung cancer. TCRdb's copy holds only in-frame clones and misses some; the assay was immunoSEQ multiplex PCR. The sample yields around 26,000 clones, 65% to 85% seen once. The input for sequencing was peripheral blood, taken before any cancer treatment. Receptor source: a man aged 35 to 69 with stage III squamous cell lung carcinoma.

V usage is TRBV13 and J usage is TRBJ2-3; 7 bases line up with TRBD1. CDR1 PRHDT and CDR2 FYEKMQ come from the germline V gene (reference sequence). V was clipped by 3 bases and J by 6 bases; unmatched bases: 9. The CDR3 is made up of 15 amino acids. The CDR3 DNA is TGTGCCAGCAGCTTTAAGACAGGGTGGACCGATACGCAGTATTTT. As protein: CASSFKTGWTDTQYF.

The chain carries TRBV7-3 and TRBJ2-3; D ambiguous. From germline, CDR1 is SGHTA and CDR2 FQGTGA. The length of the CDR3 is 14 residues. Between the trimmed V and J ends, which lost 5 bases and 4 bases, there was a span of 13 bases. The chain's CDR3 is CASSQGGGADTQYF. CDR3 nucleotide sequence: TGTGCCAGCAGCCAAGGTGGCGGAGCAGATACGCAGTATTTT.

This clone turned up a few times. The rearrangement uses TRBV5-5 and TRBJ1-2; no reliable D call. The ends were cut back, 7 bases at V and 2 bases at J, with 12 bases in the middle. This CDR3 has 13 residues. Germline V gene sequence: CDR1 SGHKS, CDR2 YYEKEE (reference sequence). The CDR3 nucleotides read TGTGCCAGCGGTGTGAGGTACAACTATGGCTACACCTTC. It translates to CASGVRYNYGYTF.

CDR3 coding DNA: TGCGCCAGCAGCTCCGGGGGGGCCTTTTGGAATGAGCAGTTCTTC. Its protein is CASSSGGAFWNEQFF. This chain uses TRBV5-1 with TRBJ2-1, with 8 bases fitting TRBD2. Germline CDR1 and CDR2: SGHRS and YFSETQ. The V segment lost 3 bases and the J segment 7 bases; nucleotides outside the gene matches: 9. The CDR3 is made up of 15 amino acids.

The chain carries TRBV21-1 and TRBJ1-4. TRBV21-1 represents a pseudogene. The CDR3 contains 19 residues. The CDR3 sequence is CASSAGARDPGTTNEKLFF. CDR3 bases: TGTGCCAGCAGCGCCGGAGCCCGGGACCCTGGGACCACTAATGAAAAACTGTTTTTT.

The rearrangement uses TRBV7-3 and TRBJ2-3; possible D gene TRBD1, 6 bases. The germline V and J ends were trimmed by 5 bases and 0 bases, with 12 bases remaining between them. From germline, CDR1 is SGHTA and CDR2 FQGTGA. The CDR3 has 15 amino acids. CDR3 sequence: CASSPGHYSTDTQYF. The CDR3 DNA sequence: TGTGCCAGCAGCCCGGGACATTATAGCACAGATACGCAGTATTTT.

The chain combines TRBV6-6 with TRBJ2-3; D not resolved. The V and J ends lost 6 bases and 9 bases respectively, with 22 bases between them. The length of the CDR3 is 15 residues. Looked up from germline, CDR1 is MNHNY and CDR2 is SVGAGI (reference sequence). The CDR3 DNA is TGTGCCAGCAGCCGTGGGGTGACCCCGGGCCAAACGCAGTATTTT. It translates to CASSRGVTPGQTQYF.

The chain's CDR3 is CATSRDKGETQYF. CDR3 sequence (DNA): TGTGCCACCAGCAGAGATAAGGGTGAGACCCAGTACTTC. This chain links TRBV15 with TRBJ2-5; D unclear. The CDR3 covers 13 residues. Germline CDR1 reads LNHNV; CDR2 reads YYDKDF (reference sequence). V lost 0 bases, J lost 5 bases, and 7 bases lay in between. Supplemented by reference TRBV15 and TRBJ2-5, the full variable domain reads DAMVIQNPRYQVTQFGKPVTLSCSQTLNHNVMYWYQQKSSQAPKLLFHYYDKDFNNEADTPDNFQSRRPNTSFCFLDIRSPGLGDTAMYLCATSRDKGETQYFGPGTRLLVL.

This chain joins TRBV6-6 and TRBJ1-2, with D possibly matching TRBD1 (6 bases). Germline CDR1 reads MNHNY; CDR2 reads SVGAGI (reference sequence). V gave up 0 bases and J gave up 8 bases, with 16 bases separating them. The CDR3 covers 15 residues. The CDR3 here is CASSYSRTGPDGYTF. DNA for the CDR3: TGTGCCAGCAGTTACTCGAGAACAGGGCCTGACGGCTACACCTTC.

The CDR3 sequence: CASKIPKAGNTIYF. As DNA, the CDR3 is TGTGCCAGCAAGATCCCTAAGGCTGGAAACACCATATATTTT. The chain joins TRBV6-4 to TRBJ1-3; unclear D gene. This CDR3 region has 14 residues. The germline V and J ends were trimmed by 7 bases and 2 bases, with 12 bases remaining between them. Germline CDR1 reads MRHNA; CDR2 reads SNTAGT.

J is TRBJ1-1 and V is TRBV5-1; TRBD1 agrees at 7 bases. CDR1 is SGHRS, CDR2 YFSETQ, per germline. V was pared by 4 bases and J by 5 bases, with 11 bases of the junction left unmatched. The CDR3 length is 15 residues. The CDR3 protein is CASSPFSRGGTEAFF. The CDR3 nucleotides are TGCGCCAGCAGCCCATTTAGCAGGGGGGGAACTGAAGCTTTCTTT.

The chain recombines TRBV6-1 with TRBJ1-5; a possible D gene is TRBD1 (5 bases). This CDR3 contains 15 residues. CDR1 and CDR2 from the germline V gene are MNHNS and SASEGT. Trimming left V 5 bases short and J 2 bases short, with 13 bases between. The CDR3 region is CASSQDNFGNQPQHF. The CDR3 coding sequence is TGTGCCAGCAGTCAGGACAATTTCGGCAATCAGCCCCAGCATTTT.

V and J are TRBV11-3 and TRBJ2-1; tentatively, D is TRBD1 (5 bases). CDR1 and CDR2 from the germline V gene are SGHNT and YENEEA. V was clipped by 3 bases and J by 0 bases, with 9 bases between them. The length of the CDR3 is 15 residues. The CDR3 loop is CASSLGLTSYNEQFF. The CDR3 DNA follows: TGTGCCAGCAGCTTGGGGCTTACCTCCTACAATGAGCAGTTCTTC.

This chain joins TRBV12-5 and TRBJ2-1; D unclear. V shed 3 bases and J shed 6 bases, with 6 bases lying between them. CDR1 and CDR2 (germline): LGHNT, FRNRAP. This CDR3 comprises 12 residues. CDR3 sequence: CASGLVANEQFF. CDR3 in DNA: TGTGCTAGTGGTTTAGTGGCCAATGAGCAGTTCTTC. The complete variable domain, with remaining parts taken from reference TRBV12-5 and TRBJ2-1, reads DARVTQTPRHKVTEMGQEVTMRCQPILGHNTVFWYRQTMMQGLELLAYFRNRAPLDDSGMPKDRFSAEMPDATLATLKIQPSEPRDSAVYFCASGLVANEQFFGPGTRLTVL.

The CDR3 nucleotides are TGTGCCTGGGCACGCGTAAACAATGAGCAGTTCTTC. Residues: CAWARVNNEQFF. The chain carries TRBV30 and TRBJ2-1; D is undetermined. The CDR3 loop spans 12 amino acids. Trimming cost V 5 bases and J 5 bases, with 10 bases left between them. The germline gives CDR1 GTSNPN, CDR2 SVGIG (reference sequence). Using reference TRBV30 and TRBJ2-1 for the parts outside the CDR3, the full variable domain is SQTIHQWPATLVQPVGSPLSLECTVEGTSNPNLYWYRQAAGRGLQLLFYSVGIGQISSEVPQNLSASRPQDRQFILSSKKLLLSDSGFYLCAWARVNNEQFFGPGTRLTVL.

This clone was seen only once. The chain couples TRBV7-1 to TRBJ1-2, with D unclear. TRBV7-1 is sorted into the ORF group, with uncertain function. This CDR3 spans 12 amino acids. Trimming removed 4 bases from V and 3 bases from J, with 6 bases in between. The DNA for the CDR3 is TGTGCCAGCAGCTTATCGGACTATGGCTACACCTTC. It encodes CASSLSDYGYTF.

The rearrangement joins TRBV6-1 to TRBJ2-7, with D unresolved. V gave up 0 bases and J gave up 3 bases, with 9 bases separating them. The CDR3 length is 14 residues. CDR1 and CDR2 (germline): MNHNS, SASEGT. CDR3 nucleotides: TGTGCCAGCAGTGAAGCTCCCTTCGGCTACGAGCAGTACGTC. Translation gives CASSEAPFGYEQYV.

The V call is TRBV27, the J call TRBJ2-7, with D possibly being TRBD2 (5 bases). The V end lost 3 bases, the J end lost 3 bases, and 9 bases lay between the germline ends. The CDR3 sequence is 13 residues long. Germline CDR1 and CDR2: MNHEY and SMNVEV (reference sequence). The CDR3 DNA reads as TGTGCCAGCAGTTTGGGGAGCCTCTACGAGCAGTACTTC. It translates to CASSLGSLYEQYF.

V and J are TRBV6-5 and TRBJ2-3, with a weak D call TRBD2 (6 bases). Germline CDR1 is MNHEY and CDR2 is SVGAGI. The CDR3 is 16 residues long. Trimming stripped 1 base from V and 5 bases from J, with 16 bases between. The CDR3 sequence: CASSYWTGAVLDTQYF. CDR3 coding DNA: TGTGCCAGCAGTTACTGGACGGGAGCGGTTCTAGATACGCAGTATTTT.

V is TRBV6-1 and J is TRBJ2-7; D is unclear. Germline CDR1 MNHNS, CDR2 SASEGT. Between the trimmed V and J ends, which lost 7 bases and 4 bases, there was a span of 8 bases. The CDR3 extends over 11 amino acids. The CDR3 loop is CASTRGYEQYV. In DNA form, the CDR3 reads TGTGCCAGCACCCGAGGATACGAGCAGTACGTC.

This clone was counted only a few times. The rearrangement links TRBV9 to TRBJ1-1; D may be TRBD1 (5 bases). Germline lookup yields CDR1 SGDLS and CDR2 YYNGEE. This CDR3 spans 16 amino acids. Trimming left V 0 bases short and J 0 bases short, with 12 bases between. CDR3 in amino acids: CASSVEDGHLNTEAFF. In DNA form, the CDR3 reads TGTGCCAGCAGCGTAGAAGACGGACATTTGAACACTGAAGCTTTCTTT.

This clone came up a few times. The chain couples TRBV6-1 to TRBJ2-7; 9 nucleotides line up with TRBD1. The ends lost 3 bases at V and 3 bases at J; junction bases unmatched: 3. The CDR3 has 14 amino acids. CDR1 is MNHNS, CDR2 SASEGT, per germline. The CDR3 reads CASSDDRGSYEQYF. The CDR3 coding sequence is TGTGCCAGCAGTGATGACAGGGGGAGCTACGAGCAGTACTTC.

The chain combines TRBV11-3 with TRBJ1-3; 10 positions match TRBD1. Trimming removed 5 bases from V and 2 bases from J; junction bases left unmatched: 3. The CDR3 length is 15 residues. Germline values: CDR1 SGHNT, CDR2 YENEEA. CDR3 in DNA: TGTGCCAGCAGCCCGGACAGGGGGACTGGAAACACCATATATTTT. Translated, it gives CASSPDRGTGNTIYF.

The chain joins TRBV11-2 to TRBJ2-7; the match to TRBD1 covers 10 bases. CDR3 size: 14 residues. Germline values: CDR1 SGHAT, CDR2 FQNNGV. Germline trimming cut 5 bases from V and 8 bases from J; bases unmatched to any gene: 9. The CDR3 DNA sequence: TGTGCCAGCAGCCCGACCGGGACAGGGGTTCAGCAGTACGTC. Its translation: CASSPTGTGVQQYV.

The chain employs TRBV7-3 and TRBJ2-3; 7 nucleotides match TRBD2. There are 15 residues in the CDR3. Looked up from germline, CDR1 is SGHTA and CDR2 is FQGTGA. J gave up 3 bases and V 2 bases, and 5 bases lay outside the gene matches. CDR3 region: CASSLLAGETDTQYF. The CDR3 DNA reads TGTGCCAGCAGCTTACTGGCGGGGGAAACAGATACGCAGTATTTT.

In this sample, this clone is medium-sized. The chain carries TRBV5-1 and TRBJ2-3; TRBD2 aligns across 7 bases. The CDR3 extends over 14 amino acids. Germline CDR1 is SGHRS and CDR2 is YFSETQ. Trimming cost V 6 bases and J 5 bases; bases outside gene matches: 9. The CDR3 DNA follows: TGCGCCAGCACGGGCGGGAGCCCCGGAGATACGCAGTATTTT. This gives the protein CASTGGSPGDTQYF.

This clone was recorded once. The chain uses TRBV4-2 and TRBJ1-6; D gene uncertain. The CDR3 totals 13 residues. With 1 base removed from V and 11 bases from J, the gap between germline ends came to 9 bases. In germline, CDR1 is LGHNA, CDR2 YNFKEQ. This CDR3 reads CASSQARGTPLHF. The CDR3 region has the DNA TGTGCCAGCAGCCAAGCCCGGGGAACACCCCTCCACTTT.